A selection of T cell receptor beta chains follows, all from one sample in a study of blood T cell repertoires in COVID-19. The protocol was immunoSEQ multiplex PCR, while the TCRdb copy is restricted to in-frame clones and leaves out a portion. The table includes roughly 250,000 clones, approximately 91% detected once. The sequencing input was PBMCs or T cells enriched from blood (not recorded which). The origin of the receptors is a woman in her 40s with acute COVID-19. Each CDR3 is given with its conserved first and last residue. Fields, in order: V gene, J gene, D gene, clone size, CDR3 protein, CDR3 DNA. D genes are given only for firm matches. A row's size may be missing; if present it is once, few, many or a size class.

v_gene: TRBV11-3; j_gene: TRBJ2-1; d_gene: TRBD2; abundance: .; CDR3aa: CASSPGTSGMGYNEQFF; CDR3nt: TGTGCCAGCAGCCCCGGGACTAGCGGGATGGGCTACAATGAGCAGTTCTTC
v_gene: TRBV5-1; j_gene: TRBJ2-2; d_gene: TRBD2; abundance: .; CDR3aa: CASSLSLAGLSGELFF; CDR3nt: TGCGCCAGCAGCTTGTCGCTAGCGGGATTATCCGGGGAGCTGTTTTTT
v_gene: TRBV7-9; j_gene: TRBJ1-1; d_gene: .; abundance: .; CDR3aa: CASSAKTETEAFF; CDR3nt: TGTGCCAGCAGCGCAAAGACAGAGACTGAAGCTTTCTTT
v_gene: TRBV11-1; j_gene: TRBJ2-1; d_gene: TRBD1; abundance: .; CDR3aa: CASSLDRGSKGDEQFF; CDR3nt: TGTGCCAGCAGCTTAGACAGGGGGTCGAAAGGGGATGAGCAGTTCTTC
v_gene: TRBV9; j_gene: TRBJ2-1; d_gene: TRBD2; abundance: .; CDR3aa: CASSPTLAWSSGSSYNEQFF; CDR3nt: TGTGCCAGCAGCCCAACCCTGGCGTGGAGTAGCGGGAGCTCCTACAATGAGCAGTTCTTC
v_gene: TRBV29-1; j_gene: TRBJ2-2; d_gene: .; abundance: .; CDR3aa: CSVRSGGELFF; CDR3nt: TGCAGCGTTCGCTCCGGCGGGGAGCTGTTTTTT
v_gene: TRBV9; j_gene: TRBJ2-5; d_gene: .; abundance: .; CDR3aa: CASSVGFSNNQETQYF; CDR3nt: TGTGCCAGCAGCGTAGGTTTCTCTAATAACCAAGAGACCCAGTACTTC
v_gene: TRBV6-5; j_gene: TRBJ2-3; d_gene: .; abundance: .; CDR3aa: CASSYSGPTDTQYF; CDR3nt: TGTGCCAGCAGTTACTCGGGCCCCACAGATACGCAGTATTTT
v_gene: TRBV11-2; j_gene: TRBJ2-1; d_gene: TRBD2; abundance: .; CDR3aa: CASSLVPSGGYNEQFF; CDR3nt: TGTGCCAGCAGCTTAGTGCCTAGCGGGGGGTACAATGAGCAGTTCTTC
v_gene: TRBV18; j_gene: TRBJ1-5; d_gene: .; abundance: .; CDR3aa: CASSLDTYQPQHF; CDR3nt: TGTGCCAGCTCACTCGACACGTATCAGCCCCAGCATTTT
v_gene: TRBV7-9; j_gene: TRBJ1-3; d_gene: .; abundance: .; CDR3aa: CASSFSRGKTSGNTIYF; CDR3nt: TGTGCCAGCAGCTTCTCCCGGGGGAAGACCTCTGGAAACACCATATATTTT
v_gene: TRBV11-3; j_gene: TRBJ1-1; d_gene: .; abundance: .; CDR3aa: CASSFVNTEAFF; CDR3nt: TGTGCCAGCAGCTTCGTGAACACTGAAGCTTTCTTT
v_gene: TRBV6-5; j_gene: TRBJ1-1; d_gene: TRBD1; abundance: .; CDR3aa: CASRDRARNTEAFF; CDR3nt: TGTGCCAGCAGGGACAGGGCTCGTAACACTGAAGCTTTCTTT
v_gene: TRBV11-2; j_gene: TRBJ2-2; d_gene: .; abundance: once; CDR3aa: CASSPVNTGELFF; CDR3nt: TGTGCCAGCAGCCCGGTAAACACCGGGGAGCTGTTTTTT
v_gene: TRBV7-9; j_gene: TRBJ1-2; d_gene: .; abundance: .; CDR3aa: CASSLTVNYGYTF; CDR3nt: TGTGCCAGCAGCTTAACAGTTAACTATGGCTACACCTTC
v_gene: TRBV24-1; j_gene: TRBJ2-5; d_gene: .; abundance: .; CDR3aa: CATSDNALDKDQETQYF; CDR3nt: TGTGCCACCAGTGACAACGCTTTAGACAAAGACCAAGAGACCCAGTACTTC
v_gene: TRBV12-3/TRBV12-4; j_gene: TRBJ1-1; d_gene: .; abundance: .; CDR3aa: CASSPLSTEAFF; CDR3nt: TGTGCCAGCAGCCCTCTGAGTACTGAAGCTTTCTTT
v_gene: TRBV15; j_gene: TRBJ1-1; d_gene: .; abundance: .; CDR3aa: CATSRPDRSLAEAFF; CDR3nt: TGTGCCACCAGCAGACCCGACAGGAGTCTCGCTGAAGCTTTCTTT
v_gene: TRBV5-1; j_gene: TRBJ2-4; d_gene: TRBD2; abundance: .; CDR3aa: CASSPSGAGVSIQYF; CDR3nt: TGCGCCAGCAGCCCCTCTGGTGCGGGAGTTAGCATTCAGTACTTC
v_gene: TRBV15; j_gene: TRBJ1-2; d_gene: .; abundance: few; CDR3aa: CATSRVGSVNYGYTF; CDR3nt: TGTGCCACCAGCAGAGTGGGTAGCGTCAACTATGGCTACACCTTC
v_gene: TRBV18; j_gene: TRBJ1-3; d_gene: .; abundance: .; CDR3aa: CASSPLTGSGNTIYF; CDR3nt: TGTGCCAGCTCACCACTAACCGGCTCTGGAAACACCATATATTTT
v_gene: TRBV9; j_gene: TRBJ2-6; d_gene: .; abundance: .; CDR3aa: CASSPDSGANVLTF; CDR3nt: TGTGCCAGCAGCCCAGACTCTGGGGCCAACGTCCTGACTTTC
v_gene: TRBV2; j_gene: TRBJ2-5; d_gene: TRBD2; abundance: .; CDR3aa: CASVDRASGKETQYF; CDR3nt: TGTGCCAGCGTGGACCGAGCTAGCGGGAAAGAGACCCAGTACTTC
v_gene: TRBV11-2; j_gene: TRBJ1-3; d_gene: TRBD1; abundance: .; CDR3aa: CASRRTGFSGNTIYF; CDR3nt: TGTGCCAGCAGACGGACAGGGTTCTCTGGAAACACCATATATTTT
v_gene: TRBV18; j_gene: TRBJ2-5; d_gene: TRBD2; abundance: .; CDR3aa: CASSPGLAGEETQYF; CDR3nt: TGTGCCAGCTCACCCGGACTAGCGGGAGAAGAGACCCAGTACTTC
v_gene: TRBV5-4; j_gene: TRBJ1-1; d_gene: TRBD1; abundance: .; CDR3aa: CASSLRGTEGNTEAFF; CDR3nt: TGTGCCAGCAGCTTGCGTGGGACAGAGGGGAACACTGAAGCTTTCTTT
v_gene: TRBV27; j_gene: TRBJ1-6; d_gene: .; abundance: .; CDR3aa: CASSLSPQGPNSPLHF; CDR3nt: TGTGCCAGCAGTTTATCCCCTCAGGGCCCGAATTCACCCCTCCACTTT
v_gene: TRBV18; j_gene: TRBJ2-2; d_gene: TRBD2; abundance: .; CDR3aa: CASSPPSGSAGELFF; CDR3nt: TGTGCCAGCTCACCCCCTAGCGGGAGTGCTGGGGAGCTGTTTTTT
v_gene: TRBV18; j_gene: TRBJ2-1; d_gene: TRBD1; abundance: .; CDR3aa: CASSTRTGSRDEQFF; CDR3nt: TGTGCCAGCTCGACTCGGACAGGGAGCAGGGATGAGCAGTTCTTC
v_gene: TRBV5-5; j_gene: TRBJ2-3; d_gene: TRBD2; abundance: .; CDR3aa: CASSVGTSGTDTQYF; CDR3nt: TGTGCCAGCAGCGTGGGGACTAGCGGGACAGATACGCAGTATTTT
v_gene: TRBV15; j_gene: TRBJ1-5; d_gene: .; abundance: .; CDR3aa: CATSRDLAGLRNQPQHF; CDR3nt: TGTGCCACCAGCAGAGATCTCGCGGGCCTGCGCAATCAGCCCCAGCATTTT
v_gene: TRBV6-2/TRBV6-3; j_gene: TRBJ2-7; d_gene: TRBD2; abundance: .; CDR3aa: CASSYGLAGDSYEQYF; CDR3nt: TGTGCCAGCAGTTACGGTCTAGCGGGTGACTCCTACGAGCAGTACTTC
v_gene: TRBV7-2; j_gene: TRBJ2-3; d_gene: .; abundance: .; CDR3aa: CASSSFVTDTQYF; CDR3nt: TGTGCCAGCAGCTCCTTCGTCACAGATACGCAGTATTTT
v_gene: TRBV7-8; j_gene: TRBJ2-1; d_gene: .; abundance: .; CDR3aa: CASSPVAGNSNEQFF; CDR3nt: TGTGCCAGCAGTCCAGTTGCGGGAAATAGCAATGAGCAGTTCTTC
v_gene: TRBV19; j_gene: TRBJ2-1; d_gene: TRBD2; abundance: .; CDR3aa: CASSIKAGANNEQFF; CDR3nt: TGTGCCAGTAGTATAAAAGCGGGGGCGAACAATGAGCAGTTCTTC
v_gene: TRBV9; j_gene: TRBJ1-2; d_gene: TRBD1; abundance: .; CDR3aa: CASSVGGTGAYYGYTF; CDR3nt: TGTGCCAGCAGCGTAGGTGGGACAGGGGCGTACTATGGCTACACCTTC
v_gene: TRBV19; j_gene: TRBJ1-5; d_gene: TRBD1; abundance: .; CDR3aa: CATIDRVGQPQHF; CDR3nt: TGTGCCACCATCGACAGGGTTGGTCAGCCCCAGCATTTT
v_gene: TRBV4-1; j_gene: TRBJ1-1; d_gene: .; abundance: .; CDR3aa: CASSPFATGNTEAFF; CDR3nt: TGCGCCAGCAGTCCCTTTGCGACAGGGAACACTGAAGCTTTCTTT
v_gene: TRBV19; j_gene: TRBJ1-1; d_gene: .; abundance: .; CDR3aa: CASSIDPGTEAFF; CDR3nt: TGTGCCAGTAGTATAGATCCGGGGACTGAAGCTTTCTTT
v_gene: TRBV11-3; j_gene: TRBJ1-1; d_gene: .; abundance: .; CDR3aa: CASSLVYKSNTEAFF; CDR3nt: TGTGCCAGCAGCTTAGTATACAAATCGAACACTGAAGCTTTCTTT
v_gene: TRBV2; j_gene: TRBJ2-5; d_gene: TRBD2; abundance: .; CDR3aa: CASTREKRASGETQYF; CDR3nt: TGTGCCAGCACCCGGGAAAAGAGGGCTAGCGGGGAGACCCAGTACTTC
v_gene: TRBV10-3; j_gene: TRBJ2-7; d_gene: .; abundance: .; CDR3aa: CAISEPGLISYEQYF; CDR3nt: TGTGCCATCAGTGAGCCGGGACTCATCTCCTACGAGCAGTACTTC
v_gene: TRBV5-4; j_gene: TRBJ2-3; d_gene: TRBD1; abundance: .; CDR3aa: CASSFGTGPLKSTDTQYF; CDR3nt: TGTGCCAGCAGCTTTGGGACAGGGCCCCTTAAGAGCACAGATACGCAGTATTTT
v_gene: TRBV2; j_gene: TRBJ1-2; d_gene: TRBD1; abundance: .; CDR3aa: CASSETQGAPHYGYTF; CDR3nt: TGTGCCAGCAGTGAAACACAGGGGGCGCCCCACTATGGCTACACCTTC
v_gene: TRBV13; j_gene: TRBJ1-1; d_gene: .; abundance: .; CDR3aa: CASSLEPRGNTEAFF; CDR3nt: TGTGCCAGCAGCTTAGAGCCCAGGGGCAACACTGAAGCTTTCTTT
v_gene: TRBV30; j_gene: TRBJ1-5; d_gene: .; abundance: .; CDR3aa: CAWSLLGEGFNQPQHF; CDR3nt: TGTGCCTGGAGCCTCCTCGGGGAGGGCTTCAATCAGCCCCAGCATTTT
v_gene: TRBV2; j_gene: TRBJ1-1; d_gene: .; abundance: .; CDR3aa: CASSVGGFGAFF; CDR3nt: TGTGCCAGCAGTGTAGGAGGGTTCGGGGCTTTCTTT
v_gene: TRBV27; j_gene: TRBJ1-5; d_gene: .; abundance: .; CDR3aa: CASSLSGLGAQYSNQPQHF; CDR3nt: TGTGCCAGCAGTTTATCAGGTTTAGGGGCACAATATAGCAATCAGCCCCAGCATTTT
v_gene: TRBV6-1; j_gene: TRBJ1-3; d_gene: TRBD1; abundance: .; CDR3aa: CASSVTGTGGYWRGNTIYF; CDR3nt: TGTGCCAGCAGTGTCACCGGGACAGGGGGTTACTGGCGCGGAAACACCATATATTTT